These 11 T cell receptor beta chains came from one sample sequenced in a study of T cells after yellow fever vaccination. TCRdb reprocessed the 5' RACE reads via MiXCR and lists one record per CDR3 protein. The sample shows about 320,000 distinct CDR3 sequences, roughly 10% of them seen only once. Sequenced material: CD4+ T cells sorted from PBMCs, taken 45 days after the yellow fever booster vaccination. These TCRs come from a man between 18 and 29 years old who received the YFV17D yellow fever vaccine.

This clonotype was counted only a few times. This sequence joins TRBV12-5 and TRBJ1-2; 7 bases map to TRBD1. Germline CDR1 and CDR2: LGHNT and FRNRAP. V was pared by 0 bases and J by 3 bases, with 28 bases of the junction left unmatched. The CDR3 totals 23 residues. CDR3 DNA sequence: TGTGCTAGTGGTTTGGTAGAGTTTGTCGGGACAGATTTTTCTCTCCCCAAAGACTATGGCTACACCTTC. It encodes CASGLVEFVGTDFSLPKDYGYTF.

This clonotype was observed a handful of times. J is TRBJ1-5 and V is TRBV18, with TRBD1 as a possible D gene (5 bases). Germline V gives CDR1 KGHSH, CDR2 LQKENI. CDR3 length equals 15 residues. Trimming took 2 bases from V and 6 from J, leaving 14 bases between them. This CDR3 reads CASSPFDSLPQPQHF. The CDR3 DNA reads TGTGCCAGCTCACCATTCGACAGCCTACCTCAGCCCCAGCATTTT.

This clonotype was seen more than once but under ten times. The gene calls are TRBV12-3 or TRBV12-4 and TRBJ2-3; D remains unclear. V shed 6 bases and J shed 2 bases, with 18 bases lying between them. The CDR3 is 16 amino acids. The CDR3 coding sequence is TGTGCCAGCAGAGGATCCCGCGAGGTTCCCACAGATACGCAGTATTTT. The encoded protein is CASRGSREVPTDTQYF.

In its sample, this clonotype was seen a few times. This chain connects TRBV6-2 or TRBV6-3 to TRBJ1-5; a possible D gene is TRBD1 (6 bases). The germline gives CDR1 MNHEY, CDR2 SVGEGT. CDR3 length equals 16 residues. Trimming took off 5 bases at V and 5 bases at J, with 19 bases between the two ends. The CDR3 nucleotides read TGTGCCAGCAGTGAAGCCCGGGGTGGGGGCGATCAGCCCCAGCATTTT. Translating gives CASSEARGGGDQPQHF.

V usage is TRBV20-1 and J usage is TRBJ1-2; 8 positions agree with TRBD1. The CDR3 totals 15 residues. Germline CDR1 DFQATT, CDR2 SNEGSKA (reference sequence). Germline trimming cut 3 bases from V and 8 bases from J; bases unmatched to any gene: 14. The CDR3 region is CSASLSPTGGDGYTF. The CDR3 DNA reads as TGCAGTGCTAGCCTATCTCCTACAGGGGGGGACGGCTACACCTTC.

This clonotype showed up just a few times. CDR3 nucleotides: TGTGCCAGCAGTCCCCGCGGACAGGGTGGCAATCAGCCCCAGCATTTT. Amino acids: CASSPRGQGGNQPQHF. This sequence joins TRBV27 and TRBJ1-5, with TRBD1 matching over 8 bases. J was trimmed by 2 bases and V by 5 bases; bases with no gene match: 8. The CDR3 extends over 16 amino acids. Germline assignment: CDR1 MNHEY and CDR2 SMNVEV (reference sequence).

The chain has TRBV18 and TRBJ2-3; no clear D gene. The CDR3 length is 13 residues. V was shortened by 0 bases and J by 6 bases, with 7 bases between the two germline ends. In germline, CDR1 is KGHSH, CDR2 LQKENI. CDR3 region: CASSPPDVDTQYF. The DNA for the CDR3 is TGTGCCAGCTCACCACCTGACGTGGATACGCAGTATTTT. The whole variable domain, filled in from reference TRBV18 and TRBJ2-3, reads NAGVMQNPRHLVRRRGQEARLRCSPMKGHSHVYWYRQLPEEGLKFMVYLQKENIIDESGMPKERFSAEFPKEGPSILRIQQVVRGDSAAYFCASSPPDVDTQYFGPGTRLTVL.

The CDR3 loop is CASSARGSDTGELFF. The DNA for the CDR3 is TGTGCCAGCAGCGCCAGGGGGAGCGACACCGGGGAGCTGTTTTTT. The chain is built from TRBV9 and TRBJ2-2; 7 nucleotides align to TRBD1. V gave up 3 bases and J gave up 3 bases; unmatched junction bases: 5. The CDR3 covers 15 residues. Germline values: CDR1 SGDLS, CDR2 YYNGEE.

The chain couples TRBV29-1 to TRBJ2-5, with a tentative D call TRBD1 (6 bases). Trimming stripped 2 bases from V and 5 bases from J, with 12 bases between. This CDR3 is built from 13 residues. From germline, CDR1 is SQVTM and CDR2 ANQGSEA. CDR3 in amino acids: CSVELGRGETQYF. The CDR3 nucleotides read TGCAGCGTTGAATTAGGCAGGGGCGAGACCCAGTACTTC.

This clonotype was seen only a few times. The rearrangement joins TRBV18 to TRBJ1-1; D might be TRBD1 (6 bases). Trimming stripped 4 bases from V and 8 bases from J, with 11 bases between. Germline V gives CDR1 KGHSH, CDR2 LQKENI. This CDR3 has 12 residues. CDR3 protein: CASSLLTGEAFF. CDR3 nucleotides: TGTGCCAGCTCACTCCTGACAGGCGAAGCTTTCTTT.

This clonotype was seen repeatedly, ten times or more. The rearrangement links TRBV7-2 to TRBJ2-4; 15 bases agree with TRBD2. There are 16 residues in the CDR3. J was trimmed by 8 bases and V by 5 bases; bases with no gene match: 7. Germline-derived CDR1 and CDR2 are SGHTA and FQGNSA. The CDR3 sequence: CASSQGLAGGLYIQYF. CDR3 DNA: TGTGCCAGCAGCCAAGGACTAGCGGGGGGGCTTTACATTCAGTACTTC. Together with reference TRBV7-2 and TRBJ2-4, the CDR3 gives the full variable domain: GAGVSQSPSNKVTEKGKDVELRCDPISGHTALYWYRQSLGQGLEFLIYFQGNSAPDKSGLPSDRFSAERTGGSVSTLTIQRTQQEDSAVYLCASSQGLAGGLYIQYFGAGTRLSVL.